This T cell receptor beta chain was recorded in a study of blood T cell repertoires in COVID-19 (TCRdb year 2020). About the full investigation: Samples from collaborators originated in the United States, Italy and Spain and spanned both the acute and convalescent phases of COVID-19. The material from the prospective study consisted of cDNA or gDNA derived from T cells, B-cell-depleted T cells, or PBMCs. The dataset comprised deeply sampled blood TCRbeta repertoires from subjects exposed to, actively infected with, or recovered from COVID-19. A freely available public database, intended as a resource for researchers studying the immune response to SARS-CoV-2, is where the repertoires were released. The samples were drawn from two sources: the first 160 participants of the ongoing ImmuneRACE study, and 950 to 1,500 subjects contributed by 6 global collaborators. A de-identified subject ID, COVID-19 status, age in years and sex were almost always included in the sample metadata. Where available, HLA class I and class II types were obtained from metadata supplied by the sample provider rather than from assay-based typing.

Collaborating institutions collected whole blood in K2EDTA tubes following their own protocols. Collaborator samples were shipped for TCRbeta analysis as frozen whole blood, isolated PBMCs, or DNA extracted from either sample type. The germline V gene (reference sequence) specifies SGHNT as CDR1 and YYREEE as CDR2. Trimming takes 3 bases off V and 5 bases off J; junction bases not matched to a gene: 6. The CDR3 runs 15 amino acids, cysteine and phenylalanine included. This entry keeps only the CDR3 DNA: 45 bases, framed from base 1. This clone has a single count. Its antigen is currently not known. No qualities accompany the bases; no much larger clone lies one base away. The immunoSEQ Assay, a bias-controlled multiplex PCR, was used to amplify TCRbeta CDR3 regions from genomic DNA. In the paper's pipeline: Within the assay, amplification of reference gene primers was used to estimate how many nucleated cells each sample contained. Sequence reads were collapsed and filtered to measure the absolute abundance of every unique TCRbeta CDR3 rearrangement. For each sample, productive Simpson clonality was calculated as the square root of Simpson's diversity index over productive rearrangements. TCRdb retrieved this table from immuneACCESS and kept in-frame rearrangements only. Not all clones are present; in checked studies, unresolved V genes account for under half, and no reason is known for the remainder. The D gene and trimming were derived from the DNA, and the V and J assignments and clone size from that table. The sample table records 250,000 to 300,000 clones; approximately 89% of these occur just once. 12% of the sample is held by the ten biggest clonotypes.

The paper as a whole reports these results and caveats: The quantity of clinical and demographic metadata differed by source and by participant and was supplied without curation.

The sequence was obtained from an older woman with acute or convalescent COVID-19. Source material: peripheral blood. The chain links TRBV5-4 with TRBJ2-2, and 8 junctional nucleotides match TRBD1. Here the CDR3 is given as CASSSQTGETGELFF. The sequenced DNA: TGTGCCAGCAGCTCTCAGACAGGGGAGACCGGGGAGCTGTTTTTT.